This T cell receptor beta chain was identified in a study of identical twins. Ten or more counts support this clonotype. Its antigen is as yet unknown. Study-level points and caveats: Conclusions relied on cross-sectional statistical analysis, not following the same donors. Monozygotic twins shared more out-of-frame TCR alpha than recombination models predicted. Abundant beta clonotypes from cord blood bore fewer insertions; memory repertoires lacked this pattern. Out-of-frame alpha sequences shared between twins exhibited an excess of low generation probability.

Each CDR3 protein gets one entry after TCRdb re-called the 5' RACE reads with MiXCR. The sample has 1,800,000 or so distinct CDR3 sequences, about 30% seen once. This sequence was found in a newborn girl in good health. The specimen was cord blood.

The CDR3 here is CSVLGVSYEQYF. The CDR3 coding sequence is TGCAGCGTTTTAGGGGTCTCCTACGAGCAGTACTTC. The chain employs TRBV29-1 and TRBJ2-7; tentatively, D is TRBD1 (5 bases). This CDR3 spans 12 amino acids. Germline values: CDR1 SQVTM, CDR2 ANQGSEA. Trimming left V 5 bases short and J 0 bases short, with 8 bases between.